The sequence of this TCR beta chain was determined in a study of blood T cell repertoires in COVID-19. Study-level background: Sources were T cells, B-cell-depleted T cells, or PBMCs; the material itself was cDNA or gDNA.

Germline loops: CDR1 MNHEY, CDR2 SMNVEV (reference sequence). This CDR3 has 13 residues. Trimming shortened V by 6 bases and J by 4 bases, and 10 bases separated the two germline ends. As processed by the authors: Amplified reference gene primers provided the basis for estimating nucleated cell counts. Method: immunoSEQ multiplex PCR; TCRdb's copy keeps in-frame clones and lacks some. V and J calls and clone size are given by that table; D and trimming were obtained from the DNA. The sample yields 210,000 or so clones, about 89% seen once. Sequenced material: peripheral blood. The chain employs TRBV27 and TRBJ2-1; TRBD1 is a possible D gene (6 bases). This TCR was recovered from a man aged 35 to 55 with acute or convalescent COVID-19. CDR3 sequence: CASRTGTYNEQFF. Written as DNA, the CDR3 is TGTGCCAGCAGGACCGGGACATACAATGAGCAGTTCTTC.